Sequencing of this TCR beta chain was carried out in a study of CD8+ T cells in alopecia areata. Whole-study results and caveats: Higher clonality than in normal scalp was seen in lesional scalp, especially alopecia totalis/universalis.

Once RNA had been extracted, it was reverse transcribed into cDNA to act as the sequencing template. Profiling relied on immunoSEQ multiplex PCR, and the TCRdb table lists in-frame clones only, not all of them. The profile shows 150,000 or so clones, about 66% of them singletons. Trimming cost V 3 bases and J 5 bases, with 11 bases left between them. Germline V gene data show CDR1 as MGHDK and CDR2 as SYGVNS. This CDR3 spans 13 amino acids. As for this clone: Its specificity is not known.

Lesional scalp tissue (obtained by punch biopsy) and peripheral blood were collected from alopecia areata patients. Sorting of CD4+ and CD8+ T cells was performed on PBMCs. The chain carries TRBV25-1 and TRBJ2-7; D gene unclear. Here the sequenced sample was CD8+ T cells sorted from blood, taken at week 0. This TCR came from a human donor with alopecia areata. The CDR3 protein is CASSENRWDEQYF. CDR3 nucleotides: TGTGCCAGCAGTGAGAACCGGTGGGACGAGCAGTACTTC.